Sequencing of this T cell receptor (beta chain) was carried out in a study of blood T cell repertoires in COVID-19. Study details: Whether acute or convalescent, the COVID-19 samples came from the United States, Italy and Spain. PBMCs, B-cell-depleted T cells, or T cells were the source of the cDNA or gDNA that made up the material.

As originally analysed: Nucleated cell number was recorded as an estimate derived from reference gene primer amplification. Clones were read by immunoSEQ multiplex PCR, and TCRdb kept only the in-frame ones, dropping some. V and J calls plus clone size are reproduced from that table; the DNA served to infer D and trimming. Among about 150,000 clones, over 65% were seen once, and the ten largest hold 2.2%. With 2 bases clipped from V and 5 bases from J, the junction kept 7 bases outside the gene matches. The CDR3 has 17 residues. Germline CDR1 reads SGDLS; CDR2 reads YYNGEE. Material: peripheral blood. This receptor was obtained from a man aged 70-80 years with acute or convalescent COVID-19. V gene TRBV9 combines with J gene TRBJ2-3, with 14 bases lining up with TRBD2. In nucleotides, the CDR3 is TGTGCCAGCAGCGTGGGGGGACTAGCGGGAGCAGGAGATACGCAGTATTTT. Its protein is CASSVGGLAGAGDTQYF.